This T cell receptor (beta chain) was identified in a study of identical twins. One entry per CDR3 protein results from TCRdb running MiXCR on the 5' RACE reads. The sample contains under 350,000 distinct CDR3 sequences, over 8.5% of which appear only once. V gave up 5 bases and J gave up 2 bases; unmatched junction bases: 9. The CDR3 consists of 15 residues. From germline, CDR1 is DFQATT and CDR2 SNEGSKA (reference sequence). This sample also belongs to another study, concerning yellow fever vaccine responses in identical twins.

The V call is TRBV20-1, the J call TRBJ2-3; 8 nucleotides match TRBD2. Sequencing was carried out using CD8+ T cells sorted from blood. The source is a woman between 18 and 30 years old in good health. The DNA for the CDR3 is TGCAGTGCTTCCCCTCTACTAGCGGACACAGATACGCAGTATTTT. Protein: CSASPLLADTDTQYF.